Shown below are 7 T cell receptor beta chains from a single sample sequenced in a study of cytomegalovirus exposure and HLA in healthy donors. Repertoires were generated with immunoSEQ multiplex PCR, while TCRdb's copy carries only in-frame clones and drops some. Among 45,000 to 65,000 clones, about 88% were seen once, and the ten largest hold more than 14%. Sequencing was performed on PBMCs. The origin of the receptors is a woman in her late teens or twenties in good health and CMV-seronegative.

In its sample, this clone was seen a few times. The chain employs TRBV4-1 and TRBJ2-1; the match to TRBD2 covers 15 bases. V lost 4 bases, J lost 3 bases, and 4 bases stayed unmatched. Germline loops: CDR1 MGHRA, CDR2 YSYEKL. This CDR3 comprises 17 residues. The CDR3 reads CASSLRTSGRVYNEQFF. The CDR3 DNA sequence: TGCGCCAGCAGCCTGCGGACTAGCGGGAGGGTCTACAATGAGCAGTTCTTC.

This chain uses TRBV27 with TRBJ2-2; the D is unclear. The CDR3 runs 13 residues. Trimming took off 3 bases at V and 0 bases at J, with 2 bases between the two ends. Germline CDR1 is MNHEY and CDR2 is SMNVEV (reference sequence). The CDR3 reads CASSFANTGELFF. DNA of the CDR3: TGTGCCAGCAGTTTCGCGAACACCGGGGAGCTGTTTTTT.

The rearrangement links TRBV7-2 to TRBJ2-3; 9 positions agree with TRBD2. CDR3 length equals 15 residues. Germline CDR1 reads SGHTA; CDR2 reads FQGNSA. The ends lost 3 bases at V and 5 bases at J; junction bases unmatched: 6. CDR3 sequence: CASSFVAGDGDTQYF. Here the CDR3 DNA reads TGTGCCAGCAGCTTCGTAGCGGGAGATGGAGATACGCAGTATTTT. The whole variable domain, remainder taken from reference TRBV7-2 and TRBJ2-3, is GAGVSQSPSNKVTEKGKDVELRCDPISGHTALYWYRQSLGQGLEFLIYFQGNSAPDKSGLPSDRFSAERTGGSVSTLTIQRTQQEDSAVYLCASSFVAGDGDTQYFGPGTRLTVL.

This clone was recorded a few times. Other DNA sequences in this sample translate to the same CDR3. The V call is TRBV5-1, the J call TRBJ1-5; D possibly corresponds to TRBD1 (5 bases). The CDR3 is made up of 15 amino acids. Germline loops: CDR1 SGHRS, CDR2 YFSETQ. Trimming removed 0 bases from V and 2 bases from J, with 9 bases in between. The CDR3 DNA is TGCGCCAGCAGCTTGGTCCCGGGGGGCAATCAGCCCCAGCATTTT. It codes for CASSLVPGGNQPQHF.

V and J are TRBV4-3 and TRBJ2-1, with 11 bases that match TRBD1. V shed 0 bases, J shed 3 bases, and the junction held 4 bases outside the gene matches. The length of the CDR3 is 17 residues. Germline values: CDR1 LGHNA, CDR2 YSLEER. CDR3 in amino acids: CASSQDGDRGNYNEQFF. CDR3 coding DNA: TGCGCCAGCAGCCAAGATGGGGACAGGGGGAACTACAATGAGCAGTTCTTC.

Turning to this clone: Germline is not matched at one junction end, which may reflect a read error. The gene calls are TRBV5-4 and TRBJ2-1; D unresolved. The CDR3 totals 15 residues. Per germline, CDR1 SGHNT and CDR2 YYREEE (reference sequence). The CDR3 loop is CASSFPYATYYEQFF. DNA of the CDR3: TGTGCCAGCAGCTTCCCATACGCAACCTACTATGAGCAGTTCTTC.

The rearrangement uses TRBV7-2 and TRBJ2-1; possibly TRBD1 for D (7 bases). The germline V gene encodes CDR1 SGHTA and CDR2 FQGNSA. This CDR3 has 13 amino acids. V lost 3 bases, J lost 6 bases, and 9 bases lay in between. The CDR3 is CASSFQGGNEQFF. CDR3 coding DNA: TGTGCCAGCAGCTTTCAGGGGGGCAATGAGCAGTTCTTC. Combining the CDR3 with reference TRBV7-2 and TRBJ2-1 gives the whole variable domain GAGVSQSPSNKVTEKGKDVELRCDPISGHTALYWYRQSLGQGLEFLIYFQGNSAPDKSGLPSDRFSAERTGGSVSTLTIQRTQQEDSAVYLCASSFQGGNEQFFGPGTRLTVL.